This TCR beta chain stems from a study of vaccination and CD4 T cells after COVID-19. The treatment is: 10-day PBMC culture with coronavirus spike peptide pools or control peptides (ViraFEST assay). Sequenced with the Oncomine TCR Beta short-read assay was DNA taken from cultured CD4+ T cells. MiXCR was run by TCRdb on the PCR reads, yielding one entry per CDR3 protein. The sample has over 10,000 distinct CDR3 sequences; approximately 65% are singletons. V shed 6 bases, J shed 8 bases, and the junction held 2 bases outside the gene matches. The CDR3 is 12 amino acids. CDR1 is MDHEN and CDR2 is SYDVKM in the germline V gene. Of note for this clonotype: Its antigen is still unknown.

This receptor was identified in a human donor who had recovered from COVID-19. V gene TRBV28 combines with J gene TRBJ2-1, with 9 nucleotides matching TRBD2. Sequencing was carried out using CD4+ T cells from blood, cultured in vitro. CDR3 nucleotide sequence: TGTGCCAGCAGGAAGCGGGAGGATGAGCAGTTCTTC. Its translation is CASRKREDEQFF.